The 23 T cell receptor beta chains given below trace back to one sample, sequenced in a study of neurological immune-mediated disorders. One entry per CDR3 protein, called by TCRdb with MiXCR from the 5' RACE reads. The sample lists 65,000 to 80,000 distinct CDR3 sequences, more than 15% occurring once. Material: PBMCs. The receptors derive from a woman aged 40 to 50 in good health.

This chain uses TRBV7-8 with TRBJ2-3; 11 nucleotides agree with TRBD1. CDR1 is SGHVS and CDR2 is FQNEAQ in the germline V gene. The CDR3 sequence is 16 residues long. J gave up 5 bases and V 2 bases, and 6 bases lay outside the gene matches. The CDR3 protein is CASSLRAGQGGDTQYF. CDR3 bases: TGTGCCAGCAGCTTAAGGGCGGGACAGGGGGGAGATACGCAGTATTTT.

This clonotype was picked up many times. The chain combines TRBV20-1 with TRBJ2-1, with 7 bases fitting TRBD1. The junction had 12 bases not matched to a gene; V was cut back by 0 bases and J by 7 bases. This CDR3 is built from 16 residues. Germline assignment: CDR1 DFQATT and CDR2 SNEGSKA (reference sequence). The CDR3 sequence: CSARDSGRGYTNEQFF. CDR3 DNA sequence: TGCAGTGCTAGAGATTCAGGCAGGGGGTACACTAATGAGCAGTTCTTC.

The sample holds many counts of this clonotype. The CDR3 nucleotides read TGTGCCATCAGTGACCGTAACTCAAAGGATACGCAGTATTTT. Protein sequence: CAISDRNSKDTQYF. V and J are TRBV10-3 and TRBJ2-3, with D uncertain. This CDR3 is built from 14 residues. The V gene lost 3 bases and the J gene lost 6 bases, with 13 bases spanning the gap. In germline, CDR1 is ENHRY, CDR2 SYGVKD.

This clonotype has at least ten counts. The chain employs TRBV10-3 and TRBJ2-1; D may be TRBD2 (6 bases). The germline CDR1 and CDR2 sequences are ENHRY and SYGVKD. The V gene lost 0 bases and the J gene lost 8 bases, with 11 bases spanning the gap. This CDR3 region has 14 residues. This chain's CDR3 is CAISESGGRHEQFF. CDR3 bases: TGTGCCATCAGTGAGTCCGGGGGAAGACATGAGCAGTTCTTC.

The chain employs TRBV6-5 and TRBJ2-5; tentative D call: TRBD1 (5 bases). Deletions cut 5 bases from V and 5 bases from J, with 15 bases between. The germline gives CDR1 MNHEY, CDR2 SVGAGI. The CDR3 sequence is 14 residues long. The CDR3 here is CASSPGWAGETQYF. The CDR3 bases are TGTGCCAGCAGTCCGGGTTGGGCAGGGGAGACCCAGTACTTC.

Concerning this clonotype: The junction departs from the called germline gene at one end, perhaps through a read error. The chain has TRBV5-4 and TRBJ2-1; D is uncertain. The CDR3 has 13 amino acids. Germline-derived CDR1 and CDR2 are SGHNT and YYREEE (reference sequence). The CDR3 spells CACSLRAINEQFF. The CDR3 DNA follows: TGTGCCTGCAGCCTCCGGGCCATCAATGAGCAGTTCTTC. Filled out from reference TRBV5-4 and TRBJ2-1, the complete variable domain reads ETGVTQSPTHLIKTRGQQVTLRCSSQSGHNTVSWYQQALGQGPQFIFQYYREEENGRGNFPPRFSGLQFPNYSSELNVNALELDDSALYLCACSLRAINEQFFGPGTRLTVL.

The chain links TRBV7-2 to TRBJ1-4, with a possible D match to TRBD1 (5 bases). Trimming removed 5 bases from V and 5 bases from J, with 18 bases in between. The CDR3 contains 16 residues. Germline CDR1 and CDR2: SGHTA and FQGNSA. CDR3 amino acids: CASSRGLGTANEKLFF. CDR3 in DNA: TGTGCCAGCAGCCGGGGGTTGGGGACGGCGAATGAAAAACTGTTTTTT.

This clonotype was observed a few times. The chain employs TRBV6-5 and TRBJ1-2, with D tentatively TRBD1 (5 bases). Trimming removed 2 bases from V and 2 bases from J, with 6 bases in between. Germline CDR1 reads MNHEY; CDR2 reads SVGAGI. The CDR3 contains 13 residues. This CDR3 is CASSYDRNYGYTF. CDR3 in DNA: TGTGCCAGCAGTTACGACAGAAACTATGGCTACACCTTC.

The table lists this clonotype with many counts. CDR3 sequence (DNA): TGTGCCAGCAGCGATATTAGGATGAACACTGAAGCTTTCTTT. It yields the protein CASSDIRMNTEAFF. This sequence joins TRBV12-3 or TRBV12-4 and TRBJ1-1; D gene uncertain. Trimming stripped 6 bases from V and 0 bases from J, with 11 bases between. This CDR3 is 14 amino acids long.

This clonotype was seen repeatedly, ten times or more. The rearrangement joins TRBV20-1 to TRBJ2-7, with 10 bases identical to TRBD2. The CDR3 sequence is 15 residues long. The germline V gene has CDR1 DFQATT and CDR2 SNEGSKA (reference sequence). Trimming removed 2 bases from V and 6 bases from J; junction bases left unmatched: 10. The DNA for the CDR3 is TGCAGTGCTAGAAAACTAGCGGGGTTCCCGGGCGAGCAGTACTTC. Its protein product is CSARKLAGFPGEQYF.

As for this clonotype: A much larger clone lies one base from this, so it may be a read error. The chain carries TRBV12-3 or TRBV12-4 and TRBJ2-1, with D uncertain. V gave up 5 bases and J gave up 3 bases, with 11 bases separating them. This CDR3 has 14 residues. The CDR3 is CASSPRKGYNEQFF. CDR3 in DNA: TGTGCCAGCAGTCCAAGGAAAGGCTACAATGAGCAGTTCTTC.

In its sample, this clonotype was seen many times. The chain employs TRBV5-1 and TRBJ2-5; 9 positions match TRBD2. This CDR3 is 17 amino acids long. Losses at the gene ends were 0 bases for V and 5 bases for J; bases not matched to a gene: 11. Germline V gene sequence: CDR1 SGHRS, CDR2 YFSETQ. CDR3 sequence: CASSLGGSGGAGETQYF. CDR3 sequence (DNA): TGCGCCAGCAGCTTGGGTGGTAGCGGGGGCGCAGGGGAGACCCAGTACTTC.

A note on this clonotype: A read error is likely, as this CDR3 ends without the conserved phenylalanine or tryptophan. The DNA is omitted, as the CDR3 cannot be located on it reliably, and the CDR3 follows TCRdb's listing. This chain links TRBV15 with TRBJ1-1; TRBD1, the D gene given by the table, was not confirmed from the DNA. The CDR3 adds up to 13 amino acids, both ends counted. From germline, CDR1 is LNHNV and CDR2 YYDKDF (reference sequence). CDR3 amino acids: CATSREAGGDRAL.

This clonotype was seen at least ten times. V and J are TRBV5-6 and TRBJ2-5, with 12 bases fitting TRBD2. The CDR3 runs to 17 residues. Trimming at V came to 0 bases and at J to 4 bases, leaving 7 bases not matched to a gene. Germline CDR1 and CDR2: SGHDT and YYEEEE. The CDR3, as DNA: TGTGCCAGCAGCTTGGGACTAGCGGGGGTCAGACCAGAGACCCAGTACTTC. Translation gives CASSLGLAGVRPETQYF.

In this sample, this clonotype turned up many times. Written as DNA, the CDR3 is TGTGCCAGCAGCCCCCGGACGGCACAAGAGACCCAGTACTTC. The encoded protein is CASSPRTAQETQYF. The chain has TRBV7-6 and TRBJ2-5; D ambiguous. The V gene lost 5 bases and the J gene lost 2 bases, with 12 bases spanning the gap. This CDR3 contains 14 residues. Germline V gives CDR1 SGHVS, CDR2 FNYEAQ. Drawing the rest from reference TRBV7-6 and TRBJ2-5, the complete variable domain is GAGVSQSPRYKVTKRGQDVALRCDPISGHVSLYWYRQALGQGPEFLTYFNYEAQQDKSGLPNDRFSAERPEGSISTLTIQRTEQRDSAMYRCASSPRTAQETQYFGPGTRLLVL.

This clonotype has a count of ten or more. V usage is TRBV7-2 and J usage is TRBJ1-2; no clear D. The CDR3 extends over 14 amino acids. Trimming took off 1 base at V and 3 bases at J, with 9 bases between the two ends. Germline V gene lookup returns CDR1 SGHTA and CDR2 FQGNSA. CDR3 in DNA: TGTGCCAGCAGCTTAGGCGTACAAGACTATGGCTACACCTTC. It is translated as CASSLGVQDYGYTF.

This chain connects TRBV5-5 to TRBJ1-5, with a tentative D call TRBD1 (6 bases). The CDR3 has 15 residues. The ends were cut back, 0 bases at V and 2 bases at J, with 9 bases in the middle. Germline V gives CDR1 SGHKS, CDR2 YYEKEE (reference sequence). The CDR3 protein is CASSLGGPGNQPQHF. CDR3 coding DNA: TGTGCCAGCAGCTTGGGGGGGCCAGGCAATCAGCCCCAGCATTTT.

The genes are TRBV5-1 and TRBJ2-7, with D uncertain. Trimming took 10 bases from V and 2 from J, leaving 16 bases between them. This CDR3 comprises 13 residues. Germline CDR1 is SGHRS and CDR2 is YFSETQ. As DNA, the CDR3 is TGCGCCCGCCCCGGCGCAGACCCCTACGAGCAGTACGTC. Translated, it gives CARPGADPYEQYV.

This clonotype showed up many times. This chain links TRBV5-1 with TRBJ2-7; D uncertain. The germline gives CDR1 SGHRS, CDR2 YFSETQ. V lost 4 bases and J 6 bases, leaving 8 bases between the germline ends. The CDR3 contains 11 residues. The CDR3: CASSPRGEQYV. Here the CDR3 DNA reads TGCGCCAGCAGCCCCCGCGGCGAGCAGTACGTC.

The V and J genes are TRBV12-3 or TRBV12-4 and TRBJ1-1; TRBD1 agrees at 7 bases. The trim removed 3 bases at V and 10 bases at J, leaving 8 bases unmatched. The CDR3 is made up of 13 amino acids. The CDR3 DNA follows: TGTGCCAGCAGTTTTTCCCCGACAGGGACAGCTTTCTTT. It encodes CASSFSPTGTAFF.

The chain recombines TRBV10-2 with TRBJ2-7; 10 nucleotides match TRBD2. Germline lookup yields CDR1 WSHSY and CDR2 SAAADI. The CDR3 is made up of 14 amino acids. The V segment lost 8 bases and the J segment 3 bases; nucleotides outside the gene matches: 7. In DNA form, the CDR3 reads TGCGCCAGCGGGATAGCGGGGGGCCTCTACGAGCAGTACTTC. Encoded protein: CASGIAGGLYEQYF.

This clonotype was detected only a few times. The junction departs from the called germline gene at one end, perhaps through a read error. The V call is TRBV7-7, the J call TRBJ2-1, with D unresolved. The germline gives CDR1 SSHAT, CDR2 FNYEAQ (reference sequence). The CDR3 contains 15 residues. In DNA, the CDR3 is TGTGCTAGCAGCTTAGTGAGTGGTTCCTACAATGAGCAGTTCTTC. As protein: CASSLVSGSYNEQFF.

In this sample, this clonotype turned up many times. The chain combines TRBV7-2 with TRBJ2-4; no clear D gene. CDR1 is SGHTA, CDR2 FQGNSA, per germline. The CDR3 sequence is 13 residues long. V was clipped by 4 bases and J by 12 bases, with 16 bases between them. In nucleotides, the CDR3 is TGTGCCAGCAGCTCAGATATGCCACAGAGTCAGTACTTC. Encoded protein: CASSSDMPQSQYF.